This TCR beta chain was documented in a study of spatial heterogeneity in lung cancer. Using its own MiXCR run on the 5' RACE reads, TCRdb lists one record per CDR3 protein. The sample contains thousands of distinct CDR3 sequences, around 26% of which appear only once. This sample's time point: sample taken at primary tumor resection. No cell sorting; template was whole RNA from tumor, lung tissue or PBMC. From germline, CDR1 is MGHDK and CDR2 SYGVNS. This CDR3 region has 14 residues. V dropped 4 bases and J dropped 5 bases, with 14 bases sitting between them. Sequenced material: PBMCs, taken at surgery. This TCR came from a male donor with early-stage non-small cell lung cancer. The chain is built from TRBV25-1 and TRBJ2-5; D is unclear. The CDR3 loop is CASSGRTPEETQYF. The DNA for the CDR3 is TGTGCCAGCAGTGGACGGACCCCCGAGGAGACCCAGTACTTC.